Shown below are 7 T cell receptor beta chains from a single sample sequenced in a study of cytomegalovirus exposure and HLA in healthy donors. 13 Jbeta primers and 60 Vbeta primers were used for the PCR. Libraries were prepared by immunoSEQ multiplex PCR; TCRdb keeps only in-frame clonotypes and omits some of them. Here the sample spans roughly 110,000 clones, approximately 80% being singletons. Sequencing was performed on PBMCs. Receptors originate from a woman aged 25 to 45 in good health and CMV-seronegative.

This chain uses TRBV6-4 with TRBJ1-5; a possible D gene is TRBD1 (5 bases). The germline V and J ends were trimmed by 3 bases and 3 bases, with 6 bases remaining between them. CDR1 is MRHNA, CDR2 SNTAGT, per germline. CDR3 size: 13 residues. CDR3 nucleotides: TGTGCCAGCAGTGAGGGGCCCAATCAGCCCCAGCATTTT. This translates into CASSEGPNQPQHF.

This chain connects TRBV29-1 to TRBJ1-1, with D perhaps matching TRBD1 (5 bases). V gave up 4 bases and J gave up 6 bases, with 9 bases separating them. Germline loops: CDR1 SQVTM, CDR2 ANQGSEA. The CDR3 covers 11 residues. CDR3 loop: CSVARAAEAFF. DNA of the CDR3: TGCAGCGTTGCCAGGGCGGCTGAAGCTTTCTTT.

The chain employs TRBV28 and TRBJ1-2; 9 bases are a match to TRBD1. The ends lost 1 base at V and 7 bases at J; junction bases unmatched: 1. This CDR3 has 13 amino acids. Germline assignment: CDR1 MDHEN and CDR2 SYDVKM. The CDR3 region has the DNA TGTGCCAGCAGTTTATTGGACAGGGGTGGCTACACCTTC. It encodes CASSLLDRGGYTF.

The chain is built from TRBV5-1 and TRBJ2-5, with 9 bases lining up with TRBD2. With 0 bases clipped from V and 0 bases from J, the junction kept 6 bases outside the gene matches. From germline, CDR1 is SGHRS and CDR2 YFSETQ. The CDR3 consists of 17 residues. CDR3 sequence: CASSLAVTSGYQETQYF. The CDR3 DNA sequence: TGCGCCAGCAGCTTGGCCGTAACTAGCGGGTACCAAGAGACCCAGTACTTC.

The J gene is TRBJ1-2, the V gene TRBV7-2; 9 bases agree with TRBD1. After removal of 2 bases from V and 8 bases from J, the junction contained 9 bases not matched to a gene. CDR1 and CDR2 (germline): SGHTA, FQGNSA. The CDR3 totals 15 residues. CDR3 in DNA: TGTGCCAGCAGCTTAACCGGGACAGGGCGGTTGGGCTACACCTTC. This codes for CASSLTGTGRLGYTF. The full variable domain, in which reference TRBV7-2 and TRBJ1-2 provide the parts outside the CDR3, is GAGVSQSPSNKVTEKGKDVELRCDPISGHTALYWYRQSLGQGLEFLIYFQGNSAPDKSGLPSDRFSAERTGGSVSTLTIQRTQQEDSAVYLCASSLTGTGRLGYTFGSGTRLTVV.

The J gene is TRBJ1-1, the V gene TRBV11-3; D remains unclear. This CDR3 spans 14 amino acids. V lost 5 bases and J lost 4, with 14 bases in between. Germline assignment: CDR1 SGHNT and CDR2 YENEEA. The CDR3 coding sequence is TGTGCCAGCAGCCCAGGCCCGGAGGCCACTGAAGCTTTCTTT. This codes for CASSPGPEATEAFF.

Ten or more counts support this clone. The rearrangement links TRBV14 to TRBJ2-2; D ambiguous. Germline values: CDR1 SGHDN, CDR2 FVKESK. The CDR3 is 17 amino acids. V was cut by 0 bases and J by 1 base, with 12 bases left in between. CDR3 sequence: CASSQERFILNTGELFF. The CDR3 DNA sequence: TGTGCCAGCAGCCAAGAGCGGTTCATCTTGAACACCGGGGAGCTGTTTTTT.